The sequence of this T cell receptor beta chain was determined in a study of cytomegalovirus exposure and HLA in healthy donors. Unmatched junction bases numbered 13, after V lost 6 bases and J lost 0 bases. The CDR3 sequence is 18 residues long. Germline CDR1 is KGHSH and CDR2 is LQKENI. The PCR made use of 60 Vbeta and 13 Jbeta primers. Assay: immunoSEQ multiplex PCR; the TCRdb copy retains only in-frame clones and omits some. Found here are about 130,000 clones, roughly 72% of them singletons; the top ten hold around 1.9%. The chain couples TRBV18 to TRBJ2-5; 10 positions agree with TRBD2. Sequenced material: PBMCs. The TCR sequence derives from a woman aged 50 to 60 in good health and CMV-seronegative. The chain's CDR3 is CASSLGTSGDPYQETQYF. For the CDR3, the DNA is TGTGCCAGCTCTCTAGGCACTAGCGGGGACCCGTACCAAGAGACCCAGTACTTC.